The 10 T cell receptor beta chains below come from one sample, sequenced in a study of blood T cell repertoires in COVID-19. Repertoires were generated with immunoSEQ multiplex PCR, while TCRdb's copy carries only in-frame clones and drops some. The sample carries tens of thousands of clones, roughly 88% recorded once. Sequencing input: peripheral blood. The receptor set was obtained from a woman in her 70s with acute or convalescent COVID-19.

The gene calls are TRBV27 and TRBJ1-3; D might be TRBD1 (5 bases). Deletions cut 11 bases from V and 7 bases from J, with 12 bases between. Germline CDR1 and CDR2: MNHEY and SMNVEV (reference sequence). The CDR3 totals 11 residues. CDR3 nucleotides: TGTGCCGCCCGCGGGGCGAACACCATATATTTT. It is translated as CAARGANTIYF.

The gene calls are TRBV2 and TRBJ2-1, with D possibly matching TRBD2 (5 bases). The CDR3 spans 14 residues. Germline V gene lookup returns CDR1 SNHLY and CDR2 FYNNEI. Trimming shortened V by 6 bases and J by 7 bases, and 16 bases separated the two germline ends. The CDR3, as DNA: TGTGCCAGCAGCCGGGAAAGGGTTGGGAATGAGCAGTTCTTC. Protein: CASSRERVGNEQFF.

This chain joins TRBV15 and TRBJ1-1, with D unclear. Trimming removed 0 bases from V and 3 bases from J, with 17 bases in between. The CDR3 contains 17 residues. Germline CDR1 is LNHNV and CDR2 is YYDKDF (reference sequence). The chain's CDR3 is CATSRDPLGRVYTEAFF. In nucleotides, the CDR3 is TGTGCCACCAGCAGAGATCCGCTCGGGAGGGTATACACTGAAGCTTTCTTT.

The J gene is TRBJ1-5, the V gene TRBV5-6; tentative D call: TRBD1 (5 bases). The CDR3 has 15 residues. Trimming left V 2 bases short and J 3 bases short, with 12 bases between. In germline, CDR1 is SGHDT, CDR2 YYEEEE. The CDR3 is CASSFQGLDNQPQHF. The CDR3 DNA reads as TGTGCCAGCAGCTTTCAGGGATTAGACAATCAGCCCCAGCATTTT.

In DNA form, the CDR3 reads TGTGCCAGCAGTTTACGGGACAGAGTTAAGTTTTTT. It yields the protein CASSLRDRVKFF. The rearrangement links TRBV28 to TRBJ1-4, with 7 bases identical to TRBD1. The CDR3 is made up of 12 amino acids. V gave up 2 bases and J gave up 16 bases; unmatched junction bases: 7. The V gene's germline CDR1 is MDHEN and CDR2 SYDVKM.

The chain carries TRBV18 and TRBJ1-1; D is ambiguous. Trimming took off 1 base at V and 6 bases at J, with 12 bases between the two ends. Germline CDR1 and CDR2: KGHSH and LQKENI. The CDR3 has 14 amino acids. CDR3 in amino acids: CASSPQRDTPEAFF. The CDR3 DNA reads TGTGCCAGCTCACCACAGAGAGACACCCCTGAAGCTTTCTTT.

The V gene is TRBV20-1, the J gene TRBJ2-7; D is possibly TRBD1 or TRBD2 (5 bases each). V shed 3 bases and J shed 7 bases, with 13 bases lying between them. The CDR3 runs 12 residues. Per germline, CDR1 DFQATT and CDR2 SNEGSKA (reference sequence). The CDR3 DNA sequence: TGCAGTGCTAGTGGGGGTTCGGGGGAGCAGTACTTC. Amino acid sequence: CSASGGSGEQYF.

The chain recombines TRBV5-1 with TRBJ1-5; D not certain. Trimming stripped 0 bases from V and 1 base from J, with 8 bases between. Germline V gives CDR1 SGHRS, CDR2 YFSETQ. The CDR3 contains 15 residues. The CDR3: CASSLGSTSNQPQHF. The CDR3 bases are TGCGCCAGCAGCTTGGGGTCGACAAGCAATCAGCCCCAGCATTTT.

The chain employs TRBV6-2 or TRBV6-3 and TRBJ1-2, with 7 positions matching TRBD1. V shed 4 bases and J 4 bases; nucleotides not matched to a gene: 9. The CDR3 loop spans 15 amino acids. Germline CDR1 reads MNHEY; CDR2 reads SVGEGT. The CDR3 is CASSLKSTGTYGYTF. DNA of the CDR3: TGTGCCAGCAGTTTAAAATCGACAGGGACCTATGGCTACACCTTC.

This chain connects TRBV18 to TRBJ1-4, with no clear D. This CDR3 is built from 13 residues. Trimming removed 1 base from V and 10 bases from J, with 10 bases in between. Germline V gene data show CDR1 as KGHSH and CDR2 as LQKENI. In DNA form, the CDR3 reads TGTGCCAGCTCACCACAGGAGGAGCGAAAACTGTTTTTT. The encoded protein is CASSPQEERKLFF.